This T cell receptor (beta chain) derives from a study of blood T cell repertoires in COVID-19. Some clones are missing from TCRdb's copy, which holds only in-frame ones; the method was immunoSEQ multiplex PCR. Of under 300,000 clones in the sample, approximately 89% were seen once. The CDR3 runs to 17 residues. J gave up 10 bases and V 5 bases, and 19 bases lay outside the gene matches. Germline-derived CDR1 and CDR2 are PRHDT and FYEKMQ (reference sequence). Sequenced material: PBMCs or T cells enriched from blood (not recorded which). The rearrangement uses TRBV13 and TRBJ1-1; 10 positions agree with TRBD1. The origin of this receptor is an older woman who had recovered from COVID-19. CDR3 residues: CASSPQPGQGNPGGAFF. CDR3 DNA sequence: TGTGCCAGCAGCCCCCAACCGGGACAGGGGAACCCCGGTGGAGCTTTCTTT.